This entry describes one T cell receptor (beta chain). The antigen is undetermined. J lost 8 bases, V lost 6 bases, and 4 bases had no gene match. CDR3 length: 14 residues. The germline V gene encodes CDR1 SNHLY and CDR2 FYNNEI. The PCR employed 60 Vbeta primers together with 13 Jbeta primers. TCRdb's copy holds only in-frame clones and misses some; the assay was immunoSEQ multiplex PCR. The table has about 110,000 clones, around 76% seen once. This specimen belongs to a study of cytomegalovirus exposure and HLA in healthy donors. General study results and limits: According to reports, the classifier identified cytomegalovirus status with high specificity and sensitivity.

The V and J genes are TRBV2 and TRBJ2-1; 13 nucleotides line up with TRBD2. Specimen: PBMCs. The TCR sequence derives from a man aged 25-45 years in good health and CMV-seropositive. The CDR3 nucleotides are TGTGCCAGCAGCCTCGGACTAGCGGGGGATGAGCAGTTCTTC. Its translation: CASSLGLAGDEQFF.